What follows are 14 T cell receptor beta chains derived from one specimen sequenced in a study of blood T cell repertoires in COVID-19. Sequenced by immunoSEQ multiplex PCR; TCRdb stores in-frame clones only, minus some. The table has about 220,000 clones, about 88% seen once. Sequencing was done on a sample of peripheral blood. The receptor set was obtained from a man in his forties or fifties with active or convalescent COVID-19.

CDR3 residues: CASSPSGGPYNEQFF. CDR3 nucleotides: TGTGCCAGCAGCCCCAGCGGGGGGCCCTACAATGAGCAGTTCTTC. The rearrangement uses TRBV7-9 and TRBJ2-1; the match to TRBD2 covers 9 bases. The CDR3 runs 15 residues. With V trimmed by 5 bases and J by 2 bases, 4 bases remained unmatched. The germline CDR1 and CDR2 sequences are SEHNR and FQNEAQ (reference sequence).

This chain uses TRBV24-1 with TRBJ2-7; perhaps TRBD1 as D (6 bases). Germline V gene sequence: CDR1 KGHDR, CDR2 SFDVKD. CDR3 length: 16 amino acids. V lost 0 bases, J lost 5 bases, and 16 bases lay in between. The DNA of the CDR3 is TGTGCCACCAGTGATTTGGGACAGACACATACTGACGAGCAGTACTTC. Protein: CATSDLGQTHTDEQYF.

The chain is built from TRBV5-1 and TRBJ2-3; 10 nucleotides match TRBD2. This CDR3 contains 15 residues. CDR1 and CDR2 (germline): SGHRS, YFSETQ. The J segment lost 6 bases and the V segment lost 5 bases, leaving 9 bases of the junction unmatched. CDR3 region: CASRRLAGVGDTQYF. The CDR3 nucleotides are TGCGCCAGCAGACGTCTAGCGGGAGTGGGGGATACGCAGTATTTT.

The chain has TRBV23-1 and TRBJ2-7; TRBD1 might be the D (6 bases). TRBV23-1 is annotated as an ORF whose role is uncertain. Trimming left V 3 bases short and J 4 bases short, with 19 bases between. This CDR3 contains 16 residues. The CDR3 sequence: CASSQFPGHLLYEQYF. The CDR3 region has the DNA TGCGCCAGCAGTCAGTTTCCGGGACACCTGTTGTACGAGCAGTACTTC.

The gene calls are TRBV6-5 and TRBJ1-5, with TRBD1 identical over 9 bases. Losses at the gene ends were 8 bases for V and 8 bases for J; bases not matched to a gene: 10. CDR3 length: 14 amino acids. The germline gives CDR1 MNHEY, CDR2 SVGAGI. As DNA, the CDR3 is TGTGCCAGCGCCCGACAGGGGGGGCAGGAGCCCCAGCATTTT. This codes for CASARQGGQEPQHF.

The chain has TRBV7-3 and TRBJ1-5, with 7 bases identical to TRBD1. V was pared by 8 bases and J by 1 base, with 2 bases of the junction left unmatched. Germline assignment: CDR1 SGHTA and CDR2 FQGTGA. There are 13 residues in the CDR3. The CDR3 nucleotides are TGTGCCAGCGGGACAGAAAGCAATCAGCCCCAGCATTTT. Its translation: CASGTESNQPQHF.

The chain links TRBV28 to TRBJ2-5, with D possibly TRBD1 on 5 matching bases. The CDR3 runs to 16 residues. Germline values: CDR1 MDHEN, CDR2 SYDVKM. Trimming left V 3 bases short and J 0 bases short, with 14 bases between. The CDR3 here is CASSFWTILDQETQYF. CDR3 in DNA: TGTGCCAGCAGTTTTTGGACAATATTGGACCAAGAGACCCAGTACTTC.

V and J are TRBV10-2 and TRBJ1-5, with D unclear. Per germline, CDR1 WSHSY and CDR2 SAAADI. The CDR3 loop spans 14 amino acids. V lost 5 bases and J lost 7, with 15 bases in between. The DNA for the CDR3 is TGCGCCAGCAGTCCTACTCGTTATGCCCAGCCCCAGCATTTT. Its protein product is CASSPTRYAQPQHF.

V is TRBV5-8 and J is TRBJ2-7; D unclear. Trimming took off 0 bases at V and 6 bases at J, with 10 bases between the two ends. Germline V gene sequence: CDR1 SGHTS, CDR2 YDEGEE. This CDR3 has 13 amino acids. CDR3 in amino acids: CASSLGVVFEQYF. The CDR3 coding sequence is TGTGCCAGCAGCTTGGGCGTAGTTTTCGAGCAGTACTTC.

CDR3 residues: CASSADRPNYGYTF. Here the CDR3 DNA reads TGTGCCAGCAGTGCCGACAGACCTAACTATGGCTACACCTTC. The chain has TRBV2 and TRBJ1-2, with D possibly being TRBD1 (5 bases). The V gene lost 4 bases and the J gene lost 0 bases, with 9 bases spanning the gap. The CDR3 runs 14 residues. Germline V gene data show CDR1 as SNHLY and CDR2 as FYNNEI.

The chain employs TRBV6-5 and TRBJ1-6; D may be TRBD1 (5 bases). This CDR3 is 15 amino acids long. Trimming shortened V by 2 bases and J by 10 bases, and 15 bases separated the two germline ends. CDR1 and CDR2 from the germline V gene are MNHEY and SVGAGI. Written as DNA, the CDR3 is TGTGCCAGCAGTTACGGTCAACAGGCAATGTCACCCCTCCACTTT. It translates to CASSYGQQAMSPLHF.

This chain uses TRBV7-9 with TRBJ2-1; D might be TRBD1 (6 bases). Germline V gene data show CDR1 as SEHNR and CDR2 as FQNEAQ (reference sequence). Trimming took 2 bases from V and 9 from J, leaving 14 bases between them. The CDR3 runs to 14 residues. The CDR3 region has the DNA TGTGCCAGCAGCTTAAGCTCCAAAGGGGGTGAGCAGTTCTTC. This gives the protein CASSLSSKGGEQFF. The full variable domain, completed using reference TRBV7-9 and TRBJ2-1, is DTGVSQNPRHKITKRGQNVTFRCDPISEHNRLYWYRQTLGQGPEFLTYFQNEAQLEKSRLLSDRFSAERPKGSFSTLEIQRTEQGDSAMYLCASSLSSKGGEQFFGPGTRLTVL.

Points on this clone: The sample has other DNA sequences that encode this CDR3 too. The V gene is TRBV7-9, the J gene TRBJ1-1; D is perhaps TRBD1 (5 bases). Trimming took 1 base from V and 0 from J, leaving 9 bases between them. The germline CDR1 and CDR2 sequences are SEHNR and FQNEAQ (reference sequence). There are 15 residues in the CDR3. In DNA, the CDR3 is TGTGCCAGCAGCTTAGGCGGGACTGTGAACACTGAAGCTTTCTTT. Its translation is CASSLGGTVNTEAFF. The entire variable domain, with the rest obtained from reference TRBV7-9 and TRBJ1-1, is as follows: DTGVSQNPRHKITKRGQNVTFRCDPISEHNRLYWYRQTLGQGPEFLTYFQNEAQLEKSRLLSDRFSAERPKGSFSTLEIQRTEQGDSAMYLCASSLGGTVNTEAFFGQGTRLTVV.

The V gene is TRBV5-1, the J gene TRBJ1-4; 10 bases match TRBD1. Germline CDR1 is SGHRS and CDR2 is YFSETQ. After removal of 4 bases from V and 7 bases from J, the junction contained 7 bases not matched to a gene. There are 15 residues in the CDR3. CDR3 in amino acids: CASSHDRGRSEKLFF. The CDR3 bases are TGCGCCAGCAGCCACGACAGGGGGCGAAGTGAAAAACTGTTTTTT.